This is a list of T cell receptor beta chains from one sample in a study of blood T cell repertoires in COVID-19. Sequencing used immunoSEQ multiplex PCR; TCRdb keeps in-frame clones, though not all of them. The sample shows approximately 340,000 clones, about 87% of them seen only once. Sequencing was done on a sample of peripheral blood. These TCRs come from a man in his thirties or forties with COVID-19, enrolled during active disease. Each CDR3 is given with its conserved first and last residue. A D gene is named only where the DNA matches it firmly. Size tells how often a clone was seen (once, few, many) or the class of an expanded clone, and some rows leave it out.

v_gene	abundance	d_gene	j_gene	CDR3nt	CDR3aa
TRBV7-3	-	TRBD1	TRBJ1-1	TGTGCCAGCAGTACGACAGGGGGAGGCACTGAAGCTTTCTTT	CASSTTGGGTEAFF
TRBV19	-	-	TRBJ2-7	TGTGCCAGTAGTAAGACGTCGGGACTTTACGAGCAGTACTTC	CASSKTSGLYEQYF
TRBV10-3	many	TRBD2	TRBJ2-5	TGTGCCATCAGTGAGTCGGCTAGCGGGAGTGGAGAGACCCAGTACTTC	CAISESASGSGETQYF
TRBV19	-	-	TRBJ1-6	TGTGCCAGTAGTATAAGGGGCTCCTATAATTCACCCCTCCACTTT	CASSIRGSYNSPLHF
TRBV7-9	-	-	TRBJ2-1	TGTGCCAGCAGCTTTGTTGGAGGGTACAATGAGCAGTTCTTC	CASSFVGGYNEQFF
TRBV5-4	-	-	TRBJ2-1	TGTGCCAGCAGCTCTTACAATGAGCAGTTCTTC	CASSSYNEQFF
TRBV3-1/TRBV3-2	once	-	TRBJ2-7	TGTGCCAGCAGCCAAGACAGGAAGGTCGACGAGCAGTACTTC	CASSQDRKVDEQYF
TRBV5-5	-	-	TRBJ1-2	TGTGCCAGCAAGATAGGCCCTACGGGAGTTAACTATGGCTACACCTTC	CASKIGPTGVNYGYTF
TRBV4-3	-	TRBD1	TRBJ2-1	TGCGCCAGCAGCCCCACAGGGGGCGCTAGGAATGAGCAGTTCTTC	CASSPTGGARNEQFF
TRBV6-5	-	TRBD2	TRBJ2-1	TGTGCCAGCAGGTCCGGACTAGCGGGGGAGCAGTTCTTC	CASRSGLAGEQFF
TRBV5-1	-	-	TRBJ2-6	TGCGCCAGCAGCTTGGGTGTCAGCTCTGGGGCCAACGTCCTGACTTTC	CASSLGVSSGANVLTF
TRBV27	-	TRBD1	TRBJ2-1	TGTGCCAGCAGTCTCCGGGACAGGGGAGGCTACAATGAGCAGTTCTTC	CASSLRDRGGYNEQFF
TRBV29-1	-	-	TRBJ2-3	TGCAGCGTTGAGAGGGCACACGACCGCACAGATACGCAGTATTTT	CSVERAHDRTDTQYF
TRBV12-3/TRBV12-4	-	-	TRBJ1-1	TGTGCCAGCAGTTTAGAAAGGGGAACTGAAGCTTTCTTT	CASSLERGTEAFF
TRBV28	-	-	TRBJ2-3	TGTGCCAGCAGTTTTCGCCCAGGGGATGGCACAGATACGCAGTATTTT	CASSFRPGDGTDTQYF
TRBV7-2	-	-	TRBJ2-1	TGTGCCAGCAGCTTAACCAGCGGCCCCTACAATGAGCAGTTCTTC	CASSLTSGPYNEQFF
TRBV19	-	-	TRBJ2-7	TGTGCCAGTAGTATAGGTACAGTTCCCTACGAGCAGTACTTC	CASSIGTVPYEQYF
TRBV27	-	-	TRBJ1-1	TGTGCCAGCAGTTTTGCGGGGGTGAACACTGAAGCTTTCTTT	CASSFAGVNTEAFF
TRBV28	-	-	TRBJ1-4	TGTGCCACCTTGTCTCCAGGGGCTTCTGAAAAACTGTTTTTT	CATLSPGASEKLFF
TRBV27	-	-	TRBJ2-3	TGTGCCAGCAGTTCAGGGGCTTACCGCACAGATACGCAGTATTTT	CASSSGAYRTDTQYF
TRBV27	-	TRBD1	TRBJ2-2	TGTGCCAGCAGTTTAGGGACAGCCGGCGGGGAGCTGTTTTTT	CASSLGTAGGELFF
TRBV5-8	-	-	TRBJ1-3	TGTGCCAGCAGTTTTGACTACTCTGGAAACACCATATATTTT	CASSFDYSGNTIYF
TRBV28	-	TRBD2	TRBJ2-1	TGTGCCAGCAGGCCGACTAGCGGGAGAACCCTTGAGCAGTTCTTC	CASRPTSGRTLEQFF
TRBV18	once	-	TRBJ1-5	TGTGCCAGCTCACCGGACAGCGGGGGGTATAGCAATCAGCCCCAGCATTTT	CASSPDSGGYSNQPQHF
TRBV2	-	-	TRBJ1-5	TGTGCCAGCAGTGTCCCGGCAGGGGTGCCCAATCAGCCCCAGCATTTT	CASSVPAGVPNQPQHF
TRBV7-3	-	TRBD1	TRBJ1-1	TGTGCCAGCAGCTTCGGACAGGGGTTAGCTTTCTTT	CASSFGQGLAFF
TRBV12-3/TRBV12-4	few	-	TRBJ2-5	TGTGCCAGTCTCGGACAGAACCAAGAGACCCAGTACTTC	CASLGQNQETQYF
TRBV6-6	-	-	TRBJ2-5	TGTGCCAGCAGTCACAATCAAGAGACCCAGTACTTC	CASSHNQETQYF
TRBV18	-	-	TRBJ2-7	TGTGCCAGCTCACTGGACTTCACGAGCTCCTACGAGCAGTACTTC	CASSLDFTSSYEQYF
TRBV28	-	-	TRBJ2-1	TGTGCCAGCAGTTTACTCGGGACTGACAATGAGCAGTTCTTC	CASSLLGTDNEQFF
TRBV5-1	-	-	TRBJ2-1	TGCGCCAGCAGCTTGGACCCCGGGACTCCCTTGAATGAGCAGTTCTTC	CASSLDPGTPLNEQFF
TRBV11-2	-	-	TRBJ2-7	TGTGCCAGCAGCTCAGGGTTCCACGAGCAGTACTTC	CASSSGFHEQYF
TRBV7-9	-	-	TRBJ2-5	TGTGCCAGCAGCTTAATGGGAGGAGGGGAGACCCAGTACTTC	CASSLMGGGETQYF
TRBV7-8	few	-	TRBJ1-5	TGTGCCAGCAGTGGGGCCTTCAATCAGCCCCAGCATTTT	CASSGAFNQPQHF
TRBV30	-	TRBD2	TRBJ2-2	TGTGCCTGGAGAATAGCGGGAGACTACTCAGGGGAGCTGTTTTTT	CAWRIAGDYSGELFF
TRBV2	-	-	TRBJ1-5	TGTGCCAGCGGGAGAAGCAGCTTATTGAATTTT	CASGRSSLLNF
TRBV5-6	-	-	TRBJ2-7	TGTGCCAGCAGCTTCCTCTCGGGCTACGAGCAGTACTTC	CASSFLSGYEQYF
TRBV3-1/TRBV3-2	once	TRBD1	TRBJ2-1	TGTGCCAGCAGCCAGACAGGGAATGAGCAGTTCTTC	CASSQTGNEQFF
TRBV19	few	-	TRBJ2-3	TGTGCCAGTAGTGCCTACAGGGTATCCACAGATACGCAGTATTTT	CASSAYRVSTDTQYF
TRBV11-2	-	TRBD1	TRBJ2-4	TGTGCCAGCAGCGAAGGACAGGGGCTAGCCAAAAACATTCAGTACTTC	CASSEGQGLAKNIQYF
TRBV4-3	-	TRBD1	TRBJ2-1	TGCGCCAGCAGCCAAGATCAACTTGGGACAGGGGTATATGAGCAGTTCTTC	CASSQDQLGTGVYEQFF
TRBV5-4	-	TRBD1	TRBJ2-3	TGTGCCAGCAGACGACAGGGGGCGGATAGTACGCAGTATTTT	CASRRQGADSTQYF
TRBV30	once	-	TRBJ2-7	TGTGCCTGGGCCCAGGGGTCCGAGCAGTACTTC	CAWAQGSEQYF
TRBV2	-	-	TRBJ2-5	TGTGCCAGCCCCCACGGGACTGGACAAGAGACCCAGTACTTC	CASPHGTGQETQYF
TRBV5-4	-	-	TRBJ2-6	TGTGCCAGCAGCACAACAGACTCTGGGGCCAACGTCCTGACTTTC	CASSTTDSGANVLTF
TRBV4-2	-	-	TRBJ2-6	TGTGCCAGCAGCCAGGATACAGGCTCTCCTGGGGCCAACGTCCTGACTTTC	CASSQDTGSPGANVLTF